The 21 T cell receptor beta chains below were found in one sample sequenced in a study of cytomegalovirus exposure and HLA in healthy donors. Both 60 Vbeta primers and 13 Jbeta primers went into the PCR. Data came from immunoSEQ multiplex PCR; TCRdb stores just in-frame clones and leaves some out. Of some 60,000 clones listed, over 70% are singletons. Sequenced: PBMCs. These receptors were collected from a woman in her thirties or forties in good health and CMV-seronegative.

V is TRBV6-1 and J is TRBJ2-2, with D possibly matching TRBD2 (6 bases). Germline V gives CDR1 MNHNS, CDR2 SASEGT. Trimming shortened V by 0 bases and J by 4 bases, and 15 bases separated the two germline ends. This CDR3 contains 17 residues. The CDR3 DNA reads TGTGCCAGCAGTGAAGCGCTTCGACTAGGGGCCACCGGGGAGCTGTTTTTT. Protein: CASSEALRLGATGELFF.

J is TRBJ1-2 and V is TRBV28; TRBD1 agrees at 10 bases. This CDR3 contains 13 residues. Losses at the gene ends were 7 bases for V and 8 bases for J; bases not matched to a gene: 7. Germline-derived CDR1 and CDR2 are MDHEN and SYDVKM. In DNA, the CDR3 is TGTGCCAGCACCACCGGGACAGGGGACGGCTACACCTTC. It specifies CASTTGTGDGYTF.

The CDR3 DNA follows: TGCGCCAGCAGCTTGAAGCGGGAGGGCACAGATACGCAGTATTTT. Translation gives CASSLKREGTDTQYF. The chain has TRBV5-1 and TRBJ2-3; 9 bases align to TRBD2. The CDR3 runs 15 residues. Germline CDR1 reads SGHRS; CDR2 reads YFSETQ. After removal of 1 base from V and 1 base from J, the junction contained 1 base not matched to a gene.

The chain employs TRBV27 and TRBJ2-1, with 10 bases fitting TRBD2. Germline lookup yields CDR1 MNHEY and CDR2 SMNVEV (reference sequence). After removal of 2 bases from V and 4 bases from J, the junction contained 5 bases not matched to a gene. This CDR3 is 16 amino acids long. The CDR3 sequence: CASSLRWTSGYNEQFF. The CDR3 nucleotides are TGTGCCAGCAGTTTAAGGTGGACTAGCGGATACAATGAGCAGTTCTTC.

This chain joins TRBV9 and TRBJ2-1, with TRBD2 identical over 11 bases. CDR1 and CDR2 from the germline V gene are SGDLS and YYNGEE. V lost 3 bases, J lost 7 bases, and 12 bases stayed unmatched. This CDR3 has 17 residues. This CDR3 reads CASSDRSTSGRGNEQFF. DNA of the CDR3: TGTGCCAGCAGCGACCGATCCACTAGCGGGAGAGGGAATGAGCAGTTCTTC. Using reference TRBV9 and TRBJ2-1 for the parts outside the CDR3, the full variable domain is DSGVTQTPKHLITATGQRVTLRCSPRSGDLSVYWYQQSLDQGLQFLIQYYNGEERAKGNILERFSAQQFPDLHSELNLSSLELGDSALYFCASSDRSTSGRGNEQFFGPGTRLTVL.

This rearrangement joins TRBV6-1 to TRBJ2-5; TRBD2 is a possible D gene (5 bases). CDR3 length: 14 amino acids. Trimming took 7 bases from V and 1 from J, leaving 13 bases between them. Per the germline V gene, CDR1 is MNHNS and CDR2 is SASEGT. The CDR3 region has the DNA TGTGCCAGCACGGCCGAGGGCCTCCAAGAGACCCAGTACTTC. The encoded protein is CASTAEGLQETQYF.

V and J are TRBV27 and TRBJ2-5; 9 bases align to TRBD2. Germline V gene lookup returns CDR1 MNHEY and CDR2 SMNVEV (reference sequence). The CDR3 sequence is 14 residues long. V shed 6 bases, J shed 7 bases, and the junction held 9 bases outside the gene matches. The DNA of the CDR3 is TGTGCCAGCAGCCAGACTCCGCGGGGGGGGACCCAGTACTTC. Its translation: CASSQTPRGGTQYF.

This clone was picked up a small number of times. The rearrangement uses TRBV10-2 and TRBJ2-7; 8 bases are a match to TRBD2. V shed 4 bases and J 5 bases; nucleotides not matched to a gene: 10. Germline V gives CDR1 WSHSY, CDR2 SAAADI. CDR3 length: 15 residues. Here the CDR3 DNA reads TGCGCCAGCAGTGCCCCCCAAAGCGGGAGAAACGAGCAGTACTTC. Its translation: CASSAPQSGRNEQYF.

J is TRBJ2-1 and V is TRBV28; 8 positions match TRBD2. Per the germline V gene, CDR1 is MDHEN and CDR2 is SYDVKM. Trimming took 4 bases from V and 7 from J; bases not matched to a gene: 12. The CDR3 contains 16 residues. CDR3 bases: TGTGCCAGCAGTTCAGCAGCGGGAGCTTTTATGAATGAGCAGTTCTTC. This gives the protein CASSSAAGAFMNEQFF.

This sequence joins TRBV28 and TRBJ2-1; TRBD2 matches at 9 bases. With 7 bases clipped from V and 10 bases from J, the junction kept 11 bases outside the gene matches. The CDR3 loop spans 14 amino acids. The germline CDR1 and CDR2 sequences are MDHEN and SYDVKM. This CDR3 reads CASILTSGLGEQFF. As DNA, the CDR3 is TGTGCCAGCATCCTGACTAGCGGCCTGGGAGAGCAGTTCTTC. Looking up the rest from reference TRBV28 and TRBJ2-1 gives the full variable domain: DVKVTQSSRYLVKRTGEKVFLECVQDMDHENMFWYRQDPGLGLRLIYFSYDVKMKEKGDIPEGYSVSREKKERFSLILESASTNQTSMYLCASILTSGLGEQFFGPGTRLTVL.

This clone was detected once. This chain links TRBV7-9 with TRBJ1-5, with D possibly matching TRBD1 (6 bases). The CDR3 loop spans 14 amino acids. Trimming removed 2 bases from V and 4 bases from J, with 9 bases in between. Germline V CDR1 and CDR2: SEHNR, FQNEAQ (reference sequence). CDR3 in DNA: TGTGCCAGCAGCTTAAGTACAGGGAATCAGCCCCAGCATTTT. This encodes CASSLSTGNQPQHF.

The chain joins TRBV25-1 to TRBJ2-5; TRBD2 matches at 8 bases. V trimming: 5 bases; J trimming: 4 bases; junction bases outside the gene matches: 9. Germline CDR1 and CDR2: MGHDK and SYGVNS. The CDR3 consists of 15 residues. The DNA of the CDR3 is TGTGCCAGCAGTTCCCCAGCGGGAGCCCCAGAGACCCAGTACTTC. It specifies CASSSPAGAPETQYF.

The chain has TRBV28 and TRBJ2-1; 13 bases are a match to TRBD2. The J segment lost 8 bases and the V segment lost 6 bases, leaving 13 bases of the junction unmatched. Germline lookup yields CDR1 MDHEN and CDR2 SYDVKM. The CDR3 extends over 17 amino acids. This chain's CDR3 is CASRPYPGLAGFHEQFF. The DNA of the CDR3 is TGTGCCAGCAGGCCCTACCCGGGACTAGCGGGATTTCATGAGCAGTTCTTC.

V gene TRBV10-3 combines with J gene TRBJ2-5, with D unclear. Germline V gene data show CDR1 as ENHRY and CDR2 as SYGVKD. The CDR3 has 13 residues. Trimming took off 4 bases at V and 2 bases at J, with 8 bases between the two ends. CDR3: CAISVKQQETQYF. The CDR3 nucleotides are TGTGCCATCAGTGTGAAACAGCAAGAGACCCAGTACTTC.

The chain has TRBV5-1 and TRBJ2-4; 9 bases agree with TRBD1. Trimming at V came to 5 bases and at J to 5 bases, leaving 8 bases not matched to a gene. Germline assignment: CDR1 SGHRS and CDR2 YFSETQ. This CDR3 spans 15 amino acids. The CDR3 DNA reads TGCGCCAGCAGAGGAACAGGGGGCCAGCAAAACATTCAGTACTTC. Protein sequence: CASRGTGGQQNIQYF.

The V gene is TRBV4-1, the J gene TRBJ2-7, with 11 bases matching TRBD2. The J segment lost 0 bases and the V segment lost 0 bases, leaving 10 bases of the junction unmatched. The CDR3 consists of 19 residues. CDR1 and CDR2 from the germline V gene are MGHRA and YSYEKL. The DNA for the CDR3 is TGCGCCAGCAGCCAAGATGGTAGGGCTAGCGGGAGGAGCTCCTACGAGCAGTACTTC. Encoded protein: CASSQDGRASGRSSYEQYF.

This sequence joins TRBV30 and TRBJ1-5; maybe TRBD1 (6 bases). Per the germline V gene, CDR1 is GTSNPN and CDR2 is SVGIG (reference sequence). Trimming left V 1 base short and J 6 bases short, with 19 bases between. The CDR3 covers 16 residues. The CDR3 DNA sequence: TGTGCCTGGAGTGGTTTGGCACAGGGTGTTTTTCAGCCCCAGCATTTT. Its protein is CAWSGLAQGVFQPQHF.

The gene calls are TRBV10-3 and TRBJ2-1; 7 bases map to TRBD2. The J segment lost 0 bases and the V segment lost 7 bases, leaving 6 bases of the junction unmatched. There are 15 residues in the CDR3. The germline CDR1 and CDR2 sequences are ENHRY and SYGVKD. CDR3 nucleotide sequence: TGTGCCATCACCTCGGGCGGGAGCTCCTACAATGAGCAGTTCTTC. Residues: CAITSGGSSYNEQFF.

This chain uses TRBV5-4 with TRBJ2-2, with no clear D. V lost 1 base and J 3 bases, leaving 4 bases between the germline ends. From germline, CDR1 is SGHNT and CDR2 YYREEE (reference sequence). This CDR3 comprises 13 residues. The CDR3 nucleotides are TGTGCCAGCAGCTTGAGAGACACCGGGGAGCTGTTTTTT. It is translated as CASSLRDTGELFF.

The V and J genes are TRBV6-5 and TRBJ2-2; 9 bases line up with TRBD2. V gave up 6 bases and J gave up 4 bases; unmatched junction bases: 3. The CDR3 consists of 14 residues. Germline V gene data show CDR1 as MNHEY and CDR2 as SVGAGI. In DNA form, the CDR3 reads TGTGCCAGCAGAACTAGCGGGCTCACCGGGGAGCTGTTTTTT. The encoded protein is CASRTSGLTGELFF.

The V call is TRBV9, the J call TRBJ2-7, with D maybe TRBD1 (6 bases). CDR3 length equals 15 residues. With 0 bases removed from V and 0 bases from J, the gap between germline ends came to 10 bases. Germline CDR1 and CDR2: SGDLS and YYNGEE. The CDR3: CASSVGRGSSYEQYF. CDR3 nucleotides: TGTGCCAGCAGCGTAGGAAGGGGGTCCTCCTACGAGCAGTACTTC.